The clone carrying this T cell receptor (beta chain) was observed a handful of times. Its cognate antigen is unknown. The data were taken from a study of cytomegalovirus exposure and HLA in healthy donors. Whole-study context: Drawn from HLA-typed donors, some 80 million unique TCRs were held in an early data release.

PCR involved 60 Vbeta and 13 Jbeta primers. Repertoires were generated with immunoSEQ multiplex PCR, while TCRdb's copy carries only in-frame clones and drops some. Of under 200,000 clones listed, around 75% are singletons. Findings and limits, study-wide: Being productive about 87% or about 30% of the time was typical of most TCR beta V segments in an earlier analysis. Among TCR sequences, most were rare, though some public TCRs appeared in many donors.

From germline, CDR1 is SGDLS and CDR2 YYNGEE. The CDR3 is 17 residues long. V trimming: 3 bases; J trimming: 0 bases; junction bases outside the gene matches: 9. This receptor was obtained from a female donor in good health and CMV-seronegative. The sequencing sample was made of PBMCs. The rearrangement joins TRBV9 to TRBJ2-1, with 7 nucleotides matching TRBD1. The chain's CDR3 is CASSDLGGGSSYNEQFF. CDR3 nucleotide sequence: TGTGCCAGCAGCGACCTAGGGGGCGGCAGCTCCTACAATGAGCAGTTCTTC.